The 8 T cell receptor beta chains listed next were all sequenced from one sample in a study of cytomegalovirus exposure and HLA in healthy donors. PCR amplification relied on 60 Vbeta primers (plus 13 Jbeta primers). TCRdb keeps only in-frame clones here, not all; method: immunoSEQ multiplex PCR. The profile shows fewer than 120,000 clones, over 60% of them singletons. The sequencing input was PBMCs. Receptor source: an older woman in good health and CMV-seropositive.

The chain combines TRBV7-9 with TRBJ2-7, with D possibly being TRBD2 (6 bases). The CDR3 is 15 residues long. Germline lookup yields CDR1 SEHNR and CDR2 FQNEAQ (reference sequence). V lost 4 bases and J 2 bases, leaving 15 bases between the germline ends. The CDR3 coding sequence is TGTGCCAGCAGCTGGGACTCCCAGAAGACCTACGAGCAGTACTTC. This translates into CASSWDSQKTYEQYF.

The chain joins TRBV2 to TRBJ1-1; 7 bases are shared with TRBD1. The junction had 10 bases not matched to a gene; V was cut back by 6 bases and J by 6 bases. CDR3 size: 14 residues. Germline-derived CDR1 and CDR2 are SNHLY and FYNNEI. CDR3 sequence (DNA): TGTGCCAGCAGCACCACGAGACAGGGCGCTGAAGCTTTCTTT. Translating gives CASSTTRQGAEAFF.

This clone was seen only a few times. The CDR3, as DNA: TGCAGCGTGGGACAGGGTTGGGGAATGAACACTGAAGCTTTCTTT. It specifies CSVGQGWGMNTEAFF. The V call is TRBV29-1, the J call TRBJ1-1; TRBD1 matches at 9 bases. The CDR3 is made up of 15 amino acids. Germline assignment: CDR1 SQVTM and CDR2 ANQGSEA. The J segment lost 0 bases and the V segment lost 6 bases, leaving 8 bases of the junction unmatched. Together with reference TRBV29-1 and TRBJ1-1, the CDR3 gives the full variable domain: SAVISQKPSRDICQRGTSLTIQCQVDSQVTMMFWYRQQPGQSLTLIATANQGSEATYESGFVIDKFPISRPNLTFSTLTVSNMSPEDSSIYLCSVGQGWGMNTEAFFGQGTRLTVV.

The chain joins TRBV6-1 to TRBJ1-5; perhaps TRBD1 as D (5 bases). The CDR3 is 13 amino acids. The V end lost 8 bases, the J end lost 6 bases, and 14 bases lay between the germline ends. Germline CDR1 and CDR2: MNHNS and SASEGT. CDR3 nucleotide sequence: TGTGCCAGCGACGGGGGTCCCACTCAGCCCCAGCATTTT. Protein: CASDGGPTQPQHF.

CDR3 nucleotides: TGTGCCAGCAGTTACTCGAAAGCTAGCGCGGAGCAGTACTTC. It encodes CASSYSKASAEQYF. V gene TRBV6-6 combines with J gene TRBJ2-7, with D maybe TRBD2 (6 bases). Germline V CDR1 and CDR2: MNHNY, SVGAGI (reference sequence). Trimming removed 0 bases from V and 7 bases from J, with 13 bases in between. The CDR3 extends over 14 amino acids.

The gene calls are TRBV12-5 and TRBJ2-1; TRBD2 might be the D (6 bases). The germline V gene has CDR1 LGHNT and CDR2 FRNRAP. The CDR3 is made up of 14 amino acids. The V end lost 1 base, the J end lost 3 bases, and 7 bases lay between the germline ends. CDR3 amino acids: CASGLGTNYNEQFF. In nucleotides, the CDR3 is TGTGCTAGTGGTTTGGGGACTAACTACAATGAGCAGTTCTTC.

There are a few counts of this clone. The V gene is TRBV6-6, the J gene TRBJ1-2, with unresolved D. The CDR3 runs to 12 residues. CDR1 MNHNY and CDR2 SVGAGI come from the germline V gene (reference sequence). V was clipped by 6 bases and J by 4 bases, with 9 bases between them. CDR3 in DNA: TGTGCCAGCAGCCCCGGGTCCTATGGCTACACCTTC. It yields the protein CASSPGSYGYTF.

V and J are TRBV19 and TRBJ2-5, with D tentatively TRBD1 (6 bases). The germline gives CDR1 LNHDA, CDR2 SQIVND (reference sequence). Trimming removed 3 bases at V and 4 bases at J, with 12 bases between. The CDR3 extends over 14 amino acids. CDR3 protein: CASSILGAGETQYF. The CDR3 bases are TGTGCCAGTAGTATTTTGGGGGCCGGAGAGACCCAGTACTTC.